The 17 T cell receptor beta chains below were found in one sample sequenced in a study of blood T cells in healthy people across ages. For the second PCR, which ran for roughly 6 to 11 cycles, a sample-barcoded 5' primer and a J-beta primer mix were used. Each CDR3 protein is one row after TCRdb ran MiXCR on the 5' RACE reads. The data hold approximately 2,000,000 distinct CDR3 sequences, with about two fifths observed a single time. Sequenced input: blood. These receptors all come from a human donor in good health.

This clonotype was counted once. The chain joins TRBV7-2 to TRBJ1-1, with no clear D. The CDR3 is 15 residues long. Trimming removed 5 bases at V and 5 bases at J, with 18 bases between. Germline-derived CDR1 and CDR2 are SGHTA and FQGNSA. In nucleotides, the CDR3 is TGTGCCAGCAGCCCATCCGTCTTTGGGAGGACTGAAGCTTTCTTT. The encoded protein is CASSPSVFGRTEAFF.

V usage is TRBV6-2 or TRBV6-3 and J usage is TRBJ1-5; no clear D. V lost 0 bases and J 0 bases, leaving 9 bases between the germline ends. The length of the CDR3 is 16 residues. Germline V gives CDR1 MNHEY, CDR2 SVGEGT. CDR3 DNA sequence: TGTGCCAGCAGTTACTCCTTGACCCTTAGCAATCAGCCCCAGCATTTT. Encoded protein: CASSYSLTLSNQPQHF.

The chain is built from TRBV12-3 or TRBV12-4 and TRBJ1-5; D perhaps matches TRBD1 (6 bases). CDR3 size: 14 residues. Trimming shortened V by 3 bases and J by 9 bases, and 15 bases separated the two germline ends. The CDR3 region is CASSFLTGDGPQHF. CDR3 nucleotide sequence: TGTGCCAGCAGTTTCTTGACAGGTGATGGGCCCCAGCATTTT.

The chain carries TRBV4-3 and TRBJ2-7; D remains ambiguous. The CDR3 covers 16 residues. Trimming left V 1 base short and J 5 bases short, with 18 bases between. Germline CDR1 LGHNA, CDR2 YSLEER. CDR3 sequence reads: CASSQVTRRGSHEQYF. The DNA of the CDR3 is TGCGCCAGCAGCCAAGTAACTCGGCGCGGTTCCCACGAGCAGTACTTC.

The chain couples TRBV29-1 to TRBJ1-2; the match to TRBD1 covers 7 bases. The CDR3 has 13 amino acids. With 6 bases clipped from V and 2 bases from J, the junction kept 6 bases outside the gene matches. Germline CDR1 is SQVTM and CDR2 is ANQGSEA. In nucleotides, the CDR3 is TGCAGCGTCGATACGGGACAGAACTATGGCTACACCTTC. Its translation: CSVDTGQNYGYTF.

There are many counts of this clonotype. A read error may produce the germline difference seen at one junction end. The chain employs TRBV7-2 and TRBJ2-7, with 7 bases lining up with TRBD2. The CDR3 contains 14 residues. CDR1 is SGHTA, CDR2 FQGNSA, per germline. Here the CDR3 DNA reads TGCGCCAGCAGCTTGGGGAGGGGCCCCTACGAGCAGTACTTC. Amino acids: CASSLGRGPYEQYF.

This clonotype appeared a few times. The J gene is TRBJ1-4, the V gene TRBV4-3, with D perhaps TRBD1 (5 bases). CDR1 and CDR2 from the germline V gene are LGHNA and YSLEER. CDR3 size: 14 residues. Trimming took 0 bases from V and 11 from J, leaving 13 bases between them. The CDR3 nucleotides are TGCGCCAGCAGCCAAGATCGGACCGGGGGGAAACTGTTTTTT. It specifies CASSQDRTGGKLFF.

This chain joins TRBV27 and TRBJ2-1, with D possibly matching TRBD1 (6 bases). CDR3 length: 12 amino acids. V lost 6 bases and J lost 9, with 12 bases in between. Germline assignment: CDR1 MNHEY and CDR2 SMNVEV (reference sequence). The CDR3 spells CASRVGGTEQFF. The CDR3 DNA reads TGTGCCAGCAGGGTAGGGGGTACTGAGCAGTTCTTC.

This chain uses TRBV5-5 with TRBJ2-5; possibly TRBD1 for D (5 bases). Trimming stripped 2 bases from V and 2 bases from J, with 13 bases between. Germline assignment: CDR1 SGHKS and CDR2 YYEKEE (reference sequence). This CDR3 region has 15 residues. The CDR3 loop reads CASSFQGSRQETQYF. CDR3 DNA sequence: TGTGCCAGCAGCTTCCAGGGTTCAAGGCAAGAGACCCAGTACTTC.

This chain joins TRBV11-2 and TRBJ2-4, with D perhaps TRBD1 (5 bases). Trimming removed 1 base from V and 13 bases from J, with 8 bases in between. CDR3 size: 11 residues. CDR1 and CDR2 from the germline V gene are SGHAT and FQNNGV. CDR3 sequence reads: CASSLGAGQYF. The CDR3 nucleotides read TGTGCCAGCAGCTTAGGTGCAGGGCAGTACTTC.

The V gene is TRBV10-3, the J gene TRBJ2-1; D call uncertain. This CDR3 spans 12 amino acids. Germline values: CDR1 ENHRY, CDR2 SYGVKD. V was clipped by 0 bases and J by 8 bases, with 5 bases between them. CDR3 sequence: CAISESEDEQFF. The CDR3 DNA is TGTGCCATCAGTGAGTCGGAAGATGAGCAGTTCTTC.

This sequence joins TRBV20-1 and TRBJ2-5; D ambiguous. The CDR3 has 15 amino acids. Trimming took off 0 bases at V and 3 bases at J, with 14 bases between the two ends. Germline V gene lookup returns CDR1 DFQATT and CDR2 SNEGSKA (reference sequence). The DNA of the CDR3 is TGCAGTGCTAGAGATTCGGTGCCGAAAGAAGAGACCCAGTACTTC. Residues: CSARDSVPKEETQYF.

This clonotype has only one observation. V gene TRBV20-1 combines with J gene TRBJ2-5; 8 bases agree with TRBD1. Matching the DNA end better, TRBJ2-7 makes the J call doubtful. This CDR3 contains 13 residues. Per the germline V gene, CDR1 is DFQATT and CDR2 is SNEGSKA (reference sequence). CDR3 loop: CSAPDRVGFEQYF. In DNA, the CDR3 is TGCAGTGCGCCGGACAGGGTCGGGTTCGAGCAGTACTTC.

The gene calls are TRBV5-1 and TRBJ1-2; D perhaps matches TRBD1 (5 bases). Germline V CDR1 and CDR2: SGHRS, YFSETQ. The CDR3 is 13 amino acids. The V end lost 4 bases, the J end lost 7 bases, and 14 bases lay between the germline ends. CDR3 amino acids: CASSPQDFRGYTF. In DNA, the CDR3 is TGCGCCAGCAGCCCACAGGATTTTCGTGGCTACACCTTC.

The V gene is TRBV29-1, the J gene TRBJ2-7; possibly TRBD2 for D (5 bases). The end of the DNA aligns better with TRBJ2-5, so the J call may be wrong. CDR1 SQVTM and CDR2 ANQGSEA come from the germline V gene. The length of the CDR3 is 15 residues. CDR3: CSVEIRLAEEETQYF. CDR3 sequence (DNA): TGCAGCGTTGAAATTAGGCTAGCCGAGGAGGAGACCCAGTACTTC.

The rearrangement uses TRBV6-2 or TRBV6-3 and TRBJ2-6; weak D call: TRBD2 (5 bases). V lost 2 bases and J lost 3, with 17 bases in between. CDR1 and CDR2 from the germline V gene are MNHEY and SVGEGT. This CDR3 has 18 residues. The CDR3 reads CASSYEGGRGIGANVLTF. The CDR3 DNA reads TGTGCCAGCAGTTACGAGGGTGGCCGGGGAATTGGGGCCAACGTCCTGACTTTC.

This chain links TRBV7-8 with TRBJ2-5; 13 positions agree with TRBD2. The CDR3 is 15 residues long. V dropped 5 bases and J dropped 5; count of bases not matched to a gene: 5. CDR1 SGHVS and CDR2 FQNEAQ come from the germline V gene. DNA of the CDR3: TGTGCCAGCAGCCGGACTAGCGGGGGTACGGAGACCCAGTACTTC. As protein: CASSRTSGGTETQYF.